This T cell receptor (beta chain) was found in a study of blood T cell repertoires in COVID-19. Whole-study context: The analysed material was cDNA or gDNA that came from T cells, B-cell-depleted T cells, or PBMCs.

With V trimmed by 6 bases and J by 4 bases, 2 bases remained unmatched. The CDR3 sequence is 13 residues long. The germline V gene encodes CDR1 WSHSY and CDR2 SAAADI. Participant-given clinical history determined each cohort assignment. Among Cohort 3 donors, those recovered had two negative PCRs, clearance, or symptom resolution. Original processing methods: Estimates of nucleated cell counts were drawn from the amplification of reference gene primers. The assay was immunoSEQ multiplex PCR, and TCRdb's table has in-frame clones only and misses some. V, J and clone size were drawn from that table, and D and trimming were deduced from the DNA. The sample carries 200,000 to 250,000 clones, roughly four fifths recorded once.

The chain joins TRBV10-2 to TRBJ2-1; 8 nucleotides match TRBD1. The sample taken for sequencing was PBMCs or T cells enriched from blood (not recorded which). The sequence came from a man in his sixties who had recovered from COVID-19. CDR3 sequence: CASRDRGYNEQFF. The CDR3 DNA sequence: TGCGCCAGCAGAGACAGGGGTTACAATGAGCAGTTCTTC.